This T cell receptor (beta chain) was sequenced during a study of T-cell reconstitution after alpha-beta-depleted transplantation in children (dated by TCRdb to 2016 to 2017). Regarding the complete study: T-cell immune reconstitution after TCRalphabeta/CD19-depleted allogeneic hematopoietic cell transplantation in children was quantitatively tracked in the study by means of TCR repertoire profiling. Results the study describes overall, beyond this receptor: The high TCRbeta diversity at day 60 in some patients was ascribed to recipient T cells and intrathymic progenitors that had survived conditioning. Apparently early alphabetaT-cell count recovery about two months after transplant reportedly relied on only several hundred rapidly expanded clones derived from non-depleted graft cells. The frequencies of hyperexpanded clones fell over the following months, and after one year, T-cell counts and TCRbeta diversity were mostly attributed to newly produced T cells.

The sample's treatment or condition, from its label and the paper: allogeneic hematopoietic cell transplantation with graft depleted of TCRalphabeta T cells and CD19 B cells. Transplant recipients were children who received TCRalphabeta/CD19-depleted allogeneic hematopoietic cell grafts. About this clonotype: Its antigen has not been determined. Base qualities are not recorded, but no much larger clone differs from it by a single base.

The CDR3 spans 13 residues, from the cysteine through the phenylalanine. Only the CDR3 part of the read is kept: 39 bases, read in frame from the first base. As encoded in the germline V gene (reference sequence), CDR1 is DFQATT while CDR2 is SNEGSKA. V was cut back by 3 bases and J by 6 bases, leaving a gap of 14 bases between them. Receptors were amplified or captured by PCR. The reads were generated on an Illumina HiSeq 2500. TCR libraries were prepared with molecular barcoding, using unique molecular identifiers to normalize TCRbeta repertoire quantification. TCRdb itself trimmed the public reads at Q25 with fastp, ran MiXCR and retained productive beta chains. Every CDR3 protein is listed once, alongside the most common genes and DNA of its rows. Recorded for this sample are roughly 790,000 distinct CDR3 sequences; approximately 15% of them occurred a single time. The leading ten clones occupy around 5.3% of the sample.

The chain is assembled from TRBV20-1 and TRBJ1-1; the D gene is not confidently resolved. Source: PBMCs, mostly from graft donor cells, taken 360 days after TCRalphabeta/CD19-depleted stem cell transplant. The TCR originated in a male patient younger than 18 who had a stem cell transplant for acute lymphoblastic leukemia, so the T cells may come from the graft donor. The DNA sequence is TGCAGTGCTAGGATACCGGGAACCGCTGAAGCTTTCTTT. This yields the protein CSARIPGTAEAFF.